The 27 T cell receptor beta chains below were found in one sample sequenced in a study of T cell repertoires in cytomegalovirus infection. One entry per CDR3 protein results from TCRdb running MiXCR on the reads. The sample lists over 100,000 distinct CDR3 sequences; over 9% were seen once. These TCRs' antigens remain unknown. The sequenced sample consisted of PBMCs, sequenced either directly or after in vitro stimulation (not recorded which). The receptors stem from a human donor in good health (CMV status not recorded). Some clones in this sample may be carry-over from other donors' samples.

This clonotype has ten or more counts. The chain combines TRBV7-8 with TRBJ2-3; D uncertain. The V gene lost 1 base and the J gene lost 1 base, with 15 bases spanning the gap. CDR1 and CDR2 (germline): SGHVS, FQNEAQ. The CDR3 spans 17 residues. For the CDR3, the DNA is TGTGCCAGCAGCTTAGGAATATGGGATCTAGGCACAGATACGCAGTATTTT. It encodes CASSLGIWDLGTDTQYF.

This clonotype was counted ten times or more. The J gene is TRBJ2-1, the V gene TRBV5-6; D remains unclear. Germline V gene data show CDR1 as SGHDT and CDR2 as YYEEEE. Trimming pared 1 base from V and 9 bases from J, leaving 17 bases between. This CDR3 region has 15 residues. The CDR3 nucleotides read TGTGCCAGCAGCTTGTGGGTTTTGGGGATGGGTGAGCAGTTCTTC. Its protein product is CASSLWVLGMGEQFF.

The genes are TRBV6-2 or TRBV6-3 and TRBJ2-7; D not certain. This CDR3 is built from 14 residues. The V and J ends lost 6 bases and 5 bases respectively, with 17 bases between them. The germline CDR1 and CDR2 sequences are MNHEY and SVGEGT. The CDR3 DNA is TGTGCCAGCAGCTACATGGGCCCAGCCAACGAGCAGTACGTC. Amino acid sequence: CASSYMGPANEQYV.

This clonotype occurred many times. The chain combines TRBV7-9 with TRBJ2-7, with D hard to call. Between the trimmed V and J ends, which lost 4 bases and 5 bases, there was a span of 18 bases. CDR3 length: 15 amino acids. In germline, CDR1 is SEHNR, CDR2 FQNEAQ (reference sequence). Here the CDR3 reads CASSSPWKDRDEQYF. In DNA form, the CDR3 reads TGTGCCAGCAGCTCCCCCTGGAAGGATCGGGACGAGCAGTACTTC.

The gene calls are TRBV20-1 and TRBJ1-1, with TRBD1 as a possible D gene (6 bases). The CDR3 covers 13 residues. V lost 6 bases and J lost 3, with 14 bases in between. Germline loops: CDR1 DFQATT, CDR2 SNEGSKA (reference sequence). In DNA, the CDR3 is TGCAGTGCGTTACAGGGCCCTTACACTGAAGCTTTCTTT. This codes for CSALQGPYTEAFF.

At least ten counts were recorded for this clonotype. The chain joins TRBV4-3 to TRBJ2-1; 7 bases match TRBD2. Germline values: CDR1 LGHNA, CDR2 YSLEER. The CDR3 consists of 18 residues. Trimming removed 0 bases from V and 7 bases from J; junction bases left unmatched: 15. CDR3 sequence reads: CASSQDLQPGGIFNEQFF. CDR3 nucleotide sequence: TGCGCCAGCAGCCAAGATCTGCAGCCGGGAGGAATTTTTAATGAGCAGTTCTTC.

In its sample, this clonotype was seen many times. The CDR3 bases are TGTGCCAGCAGCGCGGACAGGGACTATGAAGCTTTCTTT. Translated: CASSADRDYEAFF. The J gene is TRBJ1-1, the V gene TRBV7-2, with 8 bases matching TRBD1. CDR1 is SGHTA, CDR2 FQGNSA, per germline. With V trimmed by 5 bases and J by 7 bases, 6 bases remained unmatched. The CDR3 loop spans 13 amino acids.

This clonotype showed up just a few times. This chain uses TRBV20-1 with TRBJ2-4, with D possibly TRBD2 on 6 matching bases. CDR1 and CDR2 (germline): DFQATT, SNEGSKA (reference sequence). This CDR3 contains 15 residues. Trimming stripped 3 bases from V and 0 bases from J, with 12 bases between. CDR3 sequence: CSARVLAVAKNIQYF. CDR3 bases: TGCAGTGCTAGGGTTTTAGCGGTAGCCAAAAACATTCAGTACTTC.

With respect to this clonotype: This sequence may be a read error, since a much larger clone differs from it by one base. V gene TRBV24-1 combines with J gene TRBJ1-2; D unresolved. This CDR3 is built from 12 residues. Germline V gives CDR1 KGHDR, CDR2 SFDVKD. This CDR3 is CAASDLWRGYTF. CDR3 DNA sequence: TGTGCCGCCAGTGATTTGTGGCGTGGCTACACCTTC.

The sample holds many counts of this clonotype. This chain joins TRBV7-2 and TRBJ1-1; D uncertain. V dropped 2 bases and J dropped 0 bases, with 13 bases sitting between them. This CDR3 spans 16 amino acids. CDR1 is SGHTA and CDR2 is FQGNSA in the germline V gene. This CDR3 is CASSLRAGEMNTEAFF. CDR3 nucleotide sequence: TGTGCCAGCAGCTTACGGGCGGGCGAAATGAACACTGAAGCTTTCTTT. The variable domain in full, completed from reference TRBV7-2 and TRBJ1-1, reads GAGVSQSPSNKVTEKGKDVELRCDPISGHTALYWYRQSLGQGLEFLIYFQGNSAPDKSGLPSDRFSAERTGGSVSTLTIQRTQQEDSAVYLCASSLRAGEMNTEAFFGQGTRLTVV.

This clonotype has at least ten counts. As DNA, the CDR3 is TGTGCCAGCCTCATCCACGGTGAAGCTTTCTTT. It translates to CASLIHGEAFF. V usage is TRBV6-6 and J usage is TRBJ1-1; the D is unclear. Germline CDR1 MNHNY, CDR2 SVGAGI (reference sequence). There are 11 residues in the CDR3. The V and J ends lost 8 bases and 7 bases respectively, with 11 bases between them.

Many counts were recorded for this clonotype. The chain recombines TRBV6-6 with TRBJ1-2; TRBD1 aligns across 10 bases. J gave up 8 bases and V 8 bases, and 11 bases lay outside the gene matches. Germline CDR1 is MNHNY and CDR2 is SVGAGI (reference sequence). This CDR3 has 14 amino acids. The CDR3 DNA sequence: TGTGCCAGCGCACTGGGGACAGGGGCTGAGGGCTACACCTTC. Protein sequence: CASALGTGAEGYTF.

This clonotype has a count of ten or more. The V and J genes are TRBV7-6 and TRBJ2-1, with 9 positions matching TRBD2. This CDR3 region has 16 residues. CDR1 is SGHVS and CDR2 is FNYEAQ in the germline V gene. V was pared by 1 base and J by 4 bases, with 5 bases of the junction left unmatched. The DNA of the CDR3 is TGTGCCAGCAGCTTAGTCTCAGCGGGAGGTTACAATGAGCAGTTCTTC. Its protein is CASSLVSAGGYNEQFF.

This chain joins TRBV18 and TRBJ2-3, with TRBD2 as a possible D gene (5 bases). V lost 3 bases, J lost 0 bases, and 16 bases lay in between. Germline values: CDR1 KGHSH, CDR2 LQKENI. This CDR3 spans 17 amino acids. The CDR3 DNA reads as TGTGCCAGCTCACCCCTAGTAGCGTTGACTAGCACAGATACGCAGTATTTT. Translated: CASSPLVALTSTDTQYF.

In this sample, this clonotype turned up a few times. The V call is TRBV5-4, the J call TRBJ2-2, with D perhaps TRBD1 (6 bases). The germline V and J ends were trimmed by 4 bases and 4 bases, with 11 bases remaining between them. This CDR3 spans 14 amino acids. Germline V gives CDR1 SGHNT, CDR2 YYREEE (reference sequence). CDR3 coding DNA: TGTGCCAGCAGCGCTGGACAGATCACCGGGGAGCTGTTTTTT. Translated: CASSAGQITGELFF.

The chain is built from TRBV11-2 and TRBJ2-3; 8 nucleotides match TRBD2. Per the germline V gene, CDR1 is SGHAT and CDR2 is FQNNGV. CDR3 length: 14 amino acids. V shed 6 bases and J 4 bases; nucleotides not matched to a gene: 6. The CDR3: CASSPGGGSDTQYF. CDR3 nucleotide sequence: TGTGCCAGCAGTCCCGGCGGGGGGTCAGATACGCAGTATTTT.

This clonotype occurred a few times. The rearrangement uses TRBV10-3 and TRBJ2-7; 7 positions agree with TRBD2. Germline CDR1 ENHRY, CDR2 SYGVKD. The CDR3 is 15 amino acids. The V segment lost 2 bases and the J segment 1 base; nucleotides outside the gene matches: 5. CDR3 in amino acids: CAISEPRTSSYEQYF. CDR3 coding DNA: TGTGCCATCAGTGAGCCGAGGACTAGTTCCTACGAGCAGTACTTC.

This chain joins TRBV20-1 and TRBJ2-1, with D uncertain. V lost 0 bases and J lost 7, with 13 bases in between. CDR1 is DFQATT, CDR2 SNEGSKA, per germline (reference sequence). The CDR3 loop spans 14 amino acids. CDR3 DNA sequence: TGCAGTGCTAGAGATAGCAGGATTCTTAATGAGCAGTTCTTC. It translates to CSARDSRILNEQFF.

This clonotype has more than one count but fewer than ten. The gene calls are TRBV29-1 and TRBJ1-1; possible D gene TRBD1, 6 bases. V shed 6 bases and J shed 0 bases, with 11 bases lying between them. Per germline, CDR1 SQVTM and CDR2 ANQGSEA. The CDR3 runs to 13 residues. The DNA of the CDR3 is TGCAGCGTAAGCGGGACAATGAACACTGAAGCTTTCTTT. Its translation: CSVSGTMNTEAFF.

This clonotype was counted between two and nine times. This chain uses TRBV7-9 with TRBJ1-1; D might be TRBD1 (5 bases). Germline assignment: CDR1 SEHNR and CDR2 FQNEAQ (reference sequence). Trimming removed 4 bases from V and 1 base from J, with 10 bases in between. This CDR3 has 14 amino acids. The CDR3 is CASSSLGENTEAFF. The DNA for the CDR3 is TGTGCCAGCAGCTCCCTGGGGGAGAACACTGAAGCTTTCTTT.

Note on this clonotype: Being one base from a much bigger clone, this may be a read error. The chain uses TRBV7-8 and TRBJ2-5; 10 bases map to TRBD1. CDR1 and CDR2 from the germline V gene are SGHVS and FQNEAQ. This CDR3 is built from 14 residues. The CDR3 nucleotides read TGTACCAGCAGCAGACAGGGGGCGCGGGAGACCCAGTACTTC. This translates into CTSSRQGARETQYF.

The chain recombines TRBV7-3 with TRBJ1-1, with D tentatively TRBD1 (5 bases). CDR1 is SGHTA, CDR2 FQGTGA, per germline. Trimming left V 3 bases short and J 8 bases short, with 13 bases between. The CDR3 covers 13 residues. The CDR3 nucleotides are TGTGCCAGCAGCTTTTGGCAGGGCCGGGAAGCTTTCTTT. Its protein is CASSFWQGREAFF. Supplemented by reference TRBV7-3 and TRBJ1-1, the full variable domain reads GAGVSQTPSNKVTEKGKYVELRCDPISGHTALYWYRQSLGQGPEFLIYFQGTGAADDSGLPNDRFFAVRPEGSVSTLKIQRTERGDSAVYLCASSFWQGREAFFGQGTRLTVV.

The CDR3, as DNA: TGTGCCAGCAGACAAGCCAGGGGTGGGAGTCGGACAGATACGCAGTATTTT. Protein product: CASRQARGGSRTDTQYF. The chain recombines TRBV11-2 with TRBJ2-3, with D maybe TRBD1 (6 bases). The CDR3 runs to 17 residues. CDR1 is SGHAT, CDR2 FQNNGV, per germline. Trimming removed 6 bases from V and 3 bases from J, with 22 bases in between.

This clonotype was detected ten times or more. CDR3 in amino acids: CASSLAGPGGGEQYF. The CDR3 DNA is TGTGCCAGCAGCTTAGCGGGACCGGGAGGCGGGGAGCAGTACTTC. The chain is built from TRBV7-8 and TRBJ2-7; 7 nucleotides align to TRBD2. Germline V gene lookup returns CDR1 SGHVS and CDR2 FQNEAQ. V was clipped by 0 bases and J by 7 bases; unmatched bases: 9. The CDR3 runs 15 residues.

The chain carries TRBV19 and TRBJ2-1, with 7 bases fitting TRBD1. Germline V CDR1 and CDR2: LNHDA, SQIVND (reference sequence). J gave up 0 bases and V 5 bases, and 7 bases lay outside the gene matches. This CDR3 has 16 residues. The CDR3 reads CASSHKTGSSYNEQFF. CDR3 in DNA: TGTGCCAGTAGTCACAAGACAGGGAGCTCCTACAATGAGCAGTTCTTC.

The chain recombines TRBV19 with TRBJ1-1; the D is unclear. Germline V gene lookup returns CDR1 LNHDA and CDR2 SQIVND (reference sequence). The CDR3 covers 15 residues. V gave up 6 bases and J gave up 1 base, with 15 bases separating them. CDR3 amino acids: CASSPLLRRNTEAFF. CDR3 DNA: TGTGCCAGTAGCCCCTTACTCAGGAGGAACACTGAAGCTTTCTTT.

This clonotype has more than one count but fewer than ten. The junction departs from the called germline gene at one end, perhaps through a read error. V is TRBV5-3 and J is TRBJ2-2, with 11 bases fitting TRBD2. TRBV5-3 is labeled an ORF, and its function is uncertain. The CDR3 is 17 amino acids. The CDR3 bases are TGTGCCAGCAGCTTATCCGGGACTAGCGGGAACACCGGGGAGCTGTTTTTT. Its protein is CASSLSGTSGNTGELFF.